The 16 T cell receptor beta chains listed next were all sequenced from one sample in a study of T cells after yellow fever vaccination. In TCRdb, the 5' RACE reads were re-called with MiXCR into one record per CDR3 protein. The sample has around 600,000 distinct CDR3 sequences, roughly an eighth seen once. The sample here was PBMCs, taken on the day of the yellow fever booster vaccination. These receptors all stem from a young man who received the YFV17D yellow fever vaccine.

This clonotype turned up a few times. V and J are TRBV20-1 and TRBJ2-7; 10 bases fit TRBD2. Germline CDR1 and CDR2: DFQATT and SNEGSKA (reference sequence). This CDR3 comprises 14 residues. V lost 5 bases and J lost 4; bases outside the gene matches: 8. The CDR3 region is CSARPGLAAYEQYF. The CDR3 DNA reads TGCAGTGCTCGCCCCGGACTAGCGGCTTACGAGCAGTACTTC.

This clonotype was seen only a few times. The rearrangement joins TRBV27 to TRBJ2-1, with a weak D call TRBD2 (6 bases). This CDR3 region has 14 residues. V was cut by 5 bases and J by 9 bases, with 17 bases left in between. Germline V CDR1 and CDR2: MNHEY, SMNVEV (reference sequence). The CDR3, as DNA: TGTGCCAGCAGTGGCCCGGGAGATGTCAGTGAGCAGTTCTTC. Its protein is CASSGPGDVSEQFF.

This chain uses TRBV24-1 with TRBJ1-4, with 10 bases that match TRBD1. V lost 4 bases and J lost 7; bases outside the gene matches: 8. CDR1 and CDR2 (germline): KGHDR, SFDVKD. The CDR3 loop spans 16 amino acids. CDR3 bases: TGTGCCACCAGTGACCGAGGGACAGGGGACGGTGAAAAACTGTTTTTT. Translating it yields CATSDRGTGDGEKLFF.

The chain carries TRBV5-5 and TRBJ2-2; 11 bases agree with TRBD2. Germline-derived CDR1 and CDR2 are SGHKS and YYEKEE (reference sequence). The CDR3 runs 16 residues. V dropped 5 bases and J dropped 4; count of bases not matched to a gene: 7. The CDR3 is CASRQSGLAVTGELFF. CDR3 nucleotide sequence: TGTGCCAGCAGGCAATCGGGACTAGCGGTCACCGGGGAGCTGTTTTTT. The full variable domain, rest sourced from reference TRBV5-5 and TRBJ2-2, is DAGVTQSPTHLIKTRGQQVTLRCSPISGHKSVSWYQQVLGQGPQFIFQYYEKEERGRGNFPDRFSARQFPNYSSELNVNALLLGDSALYLCASRQSGLAVTGELFFGEGSRLTVL.

This clonotype was seen only a few times. The genes are TRBV18 and TRBJ1-5, with TRBD1 matching 7 bases. Germline lookup yields CDR1 KGHSH and CDR2 LQKENI. The ends lost 4 bases at V and 3 bases at J; junction bases unmatched: 6. This CDR3 comprises 15 residues. The CDR3 DNA reads as TGTGCCAGCTCACGAGGACAGGTCAACAATCAGCCCCAGCATTTT. Translated: CASSRGQVNNQPQHF.

This clonotype was observed at least ten times. This chain uses TRBV20-1 with TRBJ2-7; 7 nucleotides line up with TRBD2. Per germline, CDR1 DFQATT and CDR2 SNEGSKA (reference sequence). With 2 bases clipped from V and 4 bases from J, the junction kept 8 bases outside the gene matches. The CDR3 is 14 residues long. CDR3 in DNA: TGCAGTGCTAGATTGCGGGAGTTGGGGTACGAGCAGTACTTC. This encodes CSARLRELGYEQYF.

This clonotype was recorded a few times. The chain couples TRBV20-1 to TRBJ2-5; D possibly corresponds to TRBD2 (6 bases). The CDR3 loop spans 13 amino acids. The germline gives CDR1 DFQATT, CDR2 SNEGSKA (reference sequence). V was cut by 5 bases and J by 6 bases, with 16 bases left in between. The chain's CDR3 is CSAPTGGGKTQYF. The DNA for the CDR3 is TGCAGTGCTCCTACTGGAGGAGGGAAGACCCAGTACTTC.

The chain is built from TRBV11-2 and TRBJ2-7, with no clear D. Germline V gene data show CDR1 as SGHAT and CDR2 as FQNNGV. The CDR3 is made up of 13 amino acids. The V end lost 1 base, the J end lost 3 bases, and 7 bases lay between the germline ends. The CDR3 DNA sequence: TGTGCCAGCAGCTTAGTTAGGATCTACGAGCAGTACTTC. Its protein is CASSLVRIYEQYF.

The sample holds a few counts of this clonotype. This chain connects TRBV10-3 to TRBJ2-7; possibly TRBD2 for D (6 bases). Germline-derived CDR1 and CDR2 are ENHRY and SYGVKD. The CDR3 is 14 amino acids. Trimming removed 8 bases at V and 3 bases at J, with 17 bases between. In DNA, the CDR3 is TGTGCCATCGGCCCGGGACTGCCCCTCTACGAGCAGTACTTC. As protein: CAIGPGLPLYEQYF.

The chain uses TRBV12-3 or TRBV12-4 and TRBJ1-4; perhaps TRBD1 as D (5 bases). Between the trimmed V and J ends, which lost 5 bases and 3 bases, there was a span of 13 bases. The CDR3 covers 15 residues. The CDR3 spells CASSHYGGSNEKLFF. CDR3 nucleotide sequence: TGTGCCAGCAGTCATTATGGGGGTTCTAATGAAAAACTGTTTTTT.

This clonotype came up a few times. The chain joins TRBV27 to TRBJ2-1; no clear D gene. The CDR3 is made up of 14 amino acids. Germline CDR1 is MNHEY and CDR2 is SMNVEV (reference sequence). The germline V and J ends were trimmed by 3 bases and 6 bases, with 12 bases remaining between them. This chain's CDR3 is CASSFVARSNEQFF. Written as DNA, the CDR3 is TGTGCCAGCAGTTTTGTAGCACGGAGCAATGAGCAGTTCTTC.

This clonotype was counted a few times. The genes are TRBV28 and TRBJ1-2, with 8 bases matching TRBD1. Germline V gene lookup returns CDR1 MDHEN and CDR2 SYDVKM. V shed 1 base, J shed 8 bases, and the junction held 12 bases outside the gene matches. This CDR3 has 16 residues. Here the CDR3 reads CASSLFIGGDRRGYTF. CDR3 DNA: TGTGCCAGCAGTTTATTTATAGGTGGGGACAGGCGCGGCTACACCTTC.

This rearrangement joins TRBV19 to TRBJ2-3; D tentatively fits TRBD1 or TRBD2 (5 bases each). Trimming shortened V by 5 bases and J by 2 bases, and 11 bases separated the two germline ends. From germline, CDR1 is LNHDA and CDR2 SQIVND (reference sequence). The CDR3 extends over 14 amino acids. The CDR3 loop is CASSFPGPTDTQYF. The CDR3 nucleotides read TGTGCCAGTAGTTTCCCGGGACCCACAGATACGCAGTATTTT.

The genes are TRBV20-1 and TRBJ2-3, with 9 positions matching TRBD2. This CDR3 spans 16 amino acids. Per germline, CDR1 DFQATT and CDR2 SNEGSKA (reference sequence). V lost 3 bases, J lost 2 bases, and 9 bases stayed unmatched. The chain's CDR3 is CSASSQLAGTTDTQYF. In DNA, the CDR3 is TGCAGTGCTAGCTCTCAACTAGCGGGTACCACAGATACGCAGTATTTT.

CDR3 sequence (DNA): TGTGCCAGCAGCAGGACTACCCTAGCCAAAAACATTCAGTACTTC. Its translation is CASSRTTLAKNIQYF. The V call is TRBV12-3 or TRBV12-4, the J call TRBJ2-4; D is perhaps TRBD2 (6 bases). This CDR3 region has 15 residues. Trimming cost V 6 bases and J 0 bases, with 12 bases left between them.

This chain uses TRBV7-4 with TRBJ2-3; D is uncertain. In germline, CDR1 is SGHVT, CDR2 SQSDAQ. V lost 10 bases and J lost 0, with 14 bases in between. This CDR3 has 14 amino acids. The CDR3 region has the DNA TGTGCCACCTTGCCTCGGCGGAGCACAGATACGCAGTATTTT. This gives the protein CATLPRRSTDTQYF.